This T cell receptor (beta chain) was identified in a study of memory CD4+ T cells and cytomegalovirus serostatus (dated 2019 in TCRdb). About the study as a whole: A total of roughly 35 healthy Belgian adults, of whom 9 were CMV seropositive and roughly 24 were CMV seronegative, were included in the cohort. To replicate a published TCR-based CMV serostatus classifier, the study sequenced CD4+ memory TCRbeta repertoires from a Belgian cohort whose cytomegalovirus serostatus was known. The investigation overall reported the following: Among the 150 or so previously reported CMV-associated TCRbeta sequences, approximately 70 showed up in the CD4+ memory repertoires, with each one found in between one and five individuals. Only CD4+CD45RO+ memory cells were sequenced, in contrast to the original study, in which naive and memory CD4+ and CD8+ populations were covered. Results were interpreted as suggesting that the CMV-associated TCR signature is largely present in the CD4+ memory repertoire. On the Belgian cohort, the classifier built on the original framework reached a median bootstrapped AUC of almost 0.96, with a 95% CI of 0.76-1.00. For predicting CMV serostatus, the median bootstrapped AUC was about 0.95 using the original framework and about 0.9 using a US-trained random forest.

The Quick-DNA Microprep Kit was used to extract genomic DNA from the sorted cells. Amplification of TCRbeta DNA was done with the immunoSEQ hsTCRbeta kit, following the protocol from the manufacturer. An Illumina MiSeq instrument was used to sequence the TCRbeta libraries. The authors processed their data as follows. Removing out-of-frame sequences left some 2,200,000 distinct TCRbeta sequences, an average of roughly 67,000 per individual. Each individual was scored using the number of around 180 previously reported CMV-associated TCRbeta sequences that the individual carried and the total number of productive distinct TCRbeta sequences. A beta-binomial model was reimplemented in Python, and scikit-learn random forests with default parameters were trained on US cohort data. On the Belgian cohort, classifier performance was reported as the median AUC, along with percentile confidence intervals, across 10,000 bootstrap iterations. TCRdb carries this immuneACCESS record with in-frame sequences only. Its versions omit some clonotypes, under half of them owing to an unresolved V gene in the studies checked, with the rest unexplained. V and J calls plus clone size are reproduced from that table; the DNA served to infer D and trimming. Present in this sample are about 46,000 clones, roughly 73% of which were seen just once. The ten top clones hold approximately 0.6% of the sample.

A FACSAria II was used to sort memory CD4+ T cells, defined as single viable CD3+CD4+CD8-CD45RO+ cells. CMV serostatus was determined with a Roche Elecsys assay detecting serum IgG against CMV pp150, pp28, p38 and p52. Following thawing, total CD4+ T cells were enriched through positive selection using CD4 magnetic microbeads. Samples originated from another study that specifically interrogated the CD4+ T cell memory repertoire. Peripheral blood mononuclear cells were isolated and cryopreserved according to standard operating procedures, and serum was stored at -80 degrees C. The staining used CD3-PerCP (BW264/56), CD4-APC (RPA-T4), CD45RO-PE (UCHT1) and CD8-Pacific Orange (3B5) antibodies, and Sytox blue was used to exclude non-viable cells. Clipping removes 0 bases from V and 4 bases from J, with 5 as the unmatched junction base count. According to the germline V gene, CDR1 reads MGHRA and CDR2 reads YSYEKL. The CDR3 contains 16 residues, cysteine and phenylalanine counted. CDR3 DNA only is kept here, 48 bases in frame from base 1.

On this clone: Its antigen remains unidentified. The sample holds no much larger clone one base away, and base qualities are not on file.

Recombination connected TRBV4-1 to TRBJ1-2; the junction holds 10 bases that match TRBD1. The sequencing sample was made of memory CD4+ T cells from blood. This clonotype was sampled from an adult in good health and CMV-seronegative. At the DNA level, the sequence is TGCGCCAGCAGCCAAGAGGGGACAGGGGAATTCTATGGCTACACCTTC. Its protein is CASSQEGTGEFYGYTF.